Following are 21 T cell receptor beta chains from one sample sequenced in a study of shared clonotypes between healthy human individuals. Measured with immunoSEQ multiplex PCR; TCRdb has only the in-frame clones, and not every one. The sample has 2 million or so clones, over 85% seen once; the top ten hold more than 0.1%. Sequencing was performed on naive CD4+ T cells sorted from blood. Subset of the sample: CD45RA+ positively selected. Source of these receptors: a man aged 18 to 29 in good health.

DNA for the CDR3: TGTGCCAGCAGCTCGAACAATCAGCCCCAGCATTTT. It encodes CASSSNNQPQHF. This sequence joins TRBV7-2 and TRBJ1-5; D uncertain. The CDR3 runs 12 residues. The V and J ends lost 4 bases and 3 bases respectively, with 4 bases between them. Germline V lookup: CDR1 SGHTA, CDR2 FQGNSA.

The chain combines TRBV25-1 with TRBJ2-7, with D possibly being TRBD2 (7 bases). Between the trimmed V and J ends, which lost 5 bases and 3 bases, there was a span of 17 bases. Germline CDR1 MGHDK, CDR2 SYGVNS. This CDR3 has 15 residues. CDR3 DNA sequence: TGTGCCAGCAGTCTGAAGGGGGGGGCCTTCTACGAGCAGTACTTC. Translation: CASSLKGGAFYEQYF.

This sequence joins TRBV10-1 and TRBJ2-4; the D call may be TRBD1 or TRBD2 (7 bases each). In germline, CDR1 is WNHNN, CDR2 SYGVQD (reference sequence). The CDR3 totals 15 residues. The V gene lost 5 bases and the J gene lost 8 bases, with 19 bases spanning the gap. The DNA of the CDR3 is TGCGCCAGCAGTCAGGGGGGAGCGGGAAAGGACATTCAGTACTTC. Its translation is CASSQGGAGKDIQYF.

The chain uses TRBV19 and TRBJ1-3; no clear D gene. Germline loops: CDR1 LNHDA, CDR2 SQIVND (reference sequence). The CDR3 runs 14 residues. V shed 5 bases and J shed 0 bases, with 8 bases lying between them. In nucleotides, the CDR3 is TGTGCCAGTAGTCCCCGGCGCTCTGGAAACACCATATATTTT. It yields the protein CASSPRRSGNTIYF.

V gene TRBV21-1 combines with J gene TRBJ2-6; the D segment call TRBD2 is taken from the table without a DNA check. TRBV21-1 constitutes a pseudogene. This CDR3 region has 18 residues. The CDR3 here is CASSKGRRVPSGANVLTF. The CDR3 DNA reads TGTGCCAGCAGCAAGGGGAGGCGGGTCCCATCTGGGGCCAACGTCCTGACTTTC.

A few counts support this clone. V is TRBV6-5 and J is TRBJ2-7; D might be TRBD1 (5 bases). The V and J ends lost 6 bases and 5 bases respectively, with 17 bases between them. Germline lookup yields CDR1 MNHEY and CDR2 SVGAGI. The CDR3 covers 14 residues. CDR3 residues: CASRGPFQSNEQYF. The DNA of the CDR3 is TGTGCCAGCAGGGGGCCTTTTCAGAGCAACGAGCAGTACTTC.

The chain couples TRBV6-6 to TRBJ1-4; a possible D gene is TRBD1 (5 bases). Trimming pared 2 bases from V and 8 bases from J, leaving 12 bases between. The length of the CDR3 is 14 residues. CDR1 is MNHNY, CDR2 SVGAGI, per germline (reference sequence). CDR3 residues: CASSYQGTSEKLFF. The CDR3 region has the DNA TGTGCCAGCAGTTACCAAGGGACCTCCGAAAAACTGTTTTTT.

The genes are TRBV4-2 and TRBJ2-3; D might be TRBD2 (5 bases). The germline V gene has CDR1 LGHNA and CDR2 YNFKEQ. The CDR3 has 15 amino acids. V was cut by 5 bases and J by 1 base, with 13 bases left in between. CDR3 in amino acids: CASSLTGRGTDTQYF. CDR3 in DNA: TGTGCCAGCAGCTTGACGGGAAGGGGCACAGATACGCAGTATTTT.

This clone was counted once. CDR3 sequence: CASKTTGYYGYTF. In nucleotides, the CDR3 is TGTGCCAGCAAGACGACAGGGTACTATGGCTACACCTTC. The rearrangement links TRBV28 to TRBJ1-2; TRBD1 aligns across 7 bases. J was trimmed by 3 bases and V by 7 bases; bases with no gene match: 5. The CDR3 runs 13 residues. Germline V gene lookup returns CDR1 MDHEN and CDR2 SYDVKM.

J is TRBJ1-1 and V is TRBV19; D is perhaps TRBD1 (6 bases). V lost 5 bases and J lost 3, with 10 bases in between. Germline V gives CDR1 LNHDA, CDR2 SQIVND (reference sequence). The CDR3 length is 13 residues. The CDR3 nucleotides are TGTGCCAGTAGTGTAGGACAGTACACTGAAGCTTTCTTT. It is translated as CASSVGQYTEAFF.

The CDR3 spells CASVKGGSYEQYF. DNA of the CDR3: TGTGCCAGCGTAAAGGGAGGGTCCTACGAGCAGTACTTC. The chain couples TRBV28 to TRBJ2-7; 7 nucleotides line up with TRBD2. V was clipped by 8 bases and J by 1 base; unmatched bases: 5. The CDR3 is 13 residues long. The germline CDR1 and CDR2 sequences are MDHEN and SYDVKM. The variable domain in full, with the rest retrieved from reference TRBV28 and TRBJ2-7, is DVKVTQSSRYLVKRTGEKVFLECVQDMDHENMFWYRQDPGLGLRLIYFSYDVKMKEKGDIPEGYSVSREKKERFSLILESASTNQTSMYLCASVKGGSYEQYFGPGTRLTVT.

The chain recombines TRBV5-1 with TRBJ2-2; D may be TRBD2 (5 bases). Germline V gene sequence: CDR1 SGHRS, CDR2 YFSETQ. The CDR3 is made up of 17 amino acids. With 0 bases removed from V and 1 base from J, the gap between germline ends came to 13 bases. The CDR3, as DNA: TGCGCCAGCAGCTTGGGACTGAGCGGCGTGAACACCGGGGAGCTGTTTTTT. It translates to CASSLGLSGVNTGELFF.

Details on this clone: Possible read error: a much larger clone is one base away. At the DNA level, this CDR3 is encoded by other sequences in the same sample as well. The V gene is TRBV9, the J gene TRBJ1-2; D ambiguous. This CDR3 contains 11 residues. Deletions cut 5 bases from V and 2 bases from J, with 4 bases between. Germline CDR1 SGDLS, CDR2 YYNGEE. The CDR3 region is CASSENYGYTF. DNA of the CDR3: TGTGCCAGCAGTGAGAACTATGGCTACACCTTC.

The chain carries TRBV29-1 and TRBJ2-1; tentative D call: TRBD2 (6 bases). The CDR3 spans 13 residues. Germline V lookup: CDR1 SQVTM, CDR2 ANQGSEA. V shed 7 bases and J shed 1 base, with 11 bases lying between them. CDR3 DNA sequence: TGCAGCGCACGGGACTTTTCCTACAATGAGCAGTTCTTC. Its protein product is CSARDFSYNEQFF.

The J gene is TRBJ2-7, the V gene TRBV7-3, with 8 bases lining up with TRBD1. Germline CDR1 and CDR2: SGHTA and FQGTGA. The CDR3 extends over 13 amino acids. The V segment lost 1 base and the J segment 6 bases; nucleotides outside the gene matches: 2. CDR3 DNA: TGTGCCAGCAGCTTAAGGGGGACAGGCGAGCAGTACTTC. The encoded protein is CASSLRGTGEQYF.

This rearrangement joins TRBV18 to TRBJ2-2; a possible D gene is TRBD1 (6 bases). Germline-derived CDR1 and CDR2 are KGHSH and LQKENI. The V end was cut by 1 base, the J end by 3 bases, with 9 bases between. The CDR3 is 15 residues long. For the CDR3, the DNA is TGTGCCAGCTCACCACGGGGGCTCCACACCGGGGAGCTGTTTTTT. Translated, it gives CASSPRGLHTGELFF.

The sample holds one count of this clone. The rearrangement joins TRBV30 to TRBJ2-1; tentative D call: TRBD1 (7 bases). This CDR3 is 13 amino acids long. V shed 4 bases and J shed 6 bases, with 13 bases lying between them. Looked up from germline, CDR1 is GTSNPN and CDR2 is SVGIG (reference sequence). The CDR3 coding sequence is TGTGCCTGGACAGGGGGGACCGCCAATGAGCAGTTCTTC. The encoded protein is CAWTGGTANEQFF.

This chain links TRBV10-3 with TRBJ2-4; D assignment may be TRBD1 or TRBD2 (5 bases each). Germline assignment: CDR1 ENHRY and CDR2 SYGVKD. The V end was cut by 0 bases, the J end by 0 bases, with 9 bases between. This CDR3 is 16 amino acids long. CDR3 sequence reads: CAISESGTLAKNIQYF. CDR3 nucleotides: TGTGCCATCAGTGAGTCTGGGACCTTAGCCAAAAACATTCAGTACTTC.

The chain combines TRBV20-1 with TRBJ1-3, with D possibly matching TRBD1 (6 bases). The germline V gene has CDR1 DFQATT and CDR2 SNEGSKA (reference sequence). The CDR3 is 11 amino acids. The germline V and J ends were trimmed by 3 bases and 8 bases, with 8 bases remaining between them. The CDR3 loop is CSASPGDTIYF. In DNA, the CDR3 is TGCAGTGCTAGCCCAGGGGACACCATATATTTT.

V gene TRBV7-2 combines with J gene TRBJ2-5; 11 bases are a match to TRBD2. The length of the CDR3 is 16 residues. J gave up 2 bases and V 4 bases, and 6 bases lay outside the gene matches. CDR1 SGHTA and CDR2 FQGNSA come from the germline V gene. The CDR3 loop is CASSSNRTSGQETQYF. Written as DNA, the CDR3 is TGTGCCAGCAGCTCCAATCGGACTAGCGGGCAAGAGACCCAGTACTTC. Full variable domain (remainder filled in from reference TRBV7-2 and TRBJ2-5): GAGVSQSPSNKVTEKGKDVELRCDPISGHTALYWYRQSLGQGLEFLIYFQGNSAPDKSGLPSDRFSAERTGGSVSTLTIQRTQQEDSAVYLCASSSNRTSGQETQYFGPGTRLLVL.

V is TRBV29-1 and J is TRBJ2-5, with 9 bases fitting TRBD1. This CDR3 comprises 13 residues. The V segment lost 5 bases and the J segment 5 bases; nucleotides outside the gene matches: 6. CDR1 and CDR2 from the germline V gene are SQVTM and ANQGSEA. The CDR3 nucleotides read TGCAGCGTTACGACAGGGGGTCGGGAGACCCAGTACTTC. Translated, it gives CSVTTGGRETQYF. Drawing the rest from reference TRBV29-1 and TRBJ2-5, the complete variable domain is SAVISQKPSRDICQRGTSLTIQCQVDSQVTMMFWYRQQPGQSLTLIATANQGSEATYESGFVIDKFPISRPNLTFSTLTVSNMSPEDSSIYLCSVTTGGRETQYFGPGTRLLVL.